This TCR beta chain was recorded in a study of blood T cell repertoires in COVID-19. Overall study context: Sites in the United States, Italy and Spain provided acute and convalescent COVID-19 samples. T cells, B-cell-depleted T cells, or PBMCs provided the cDNA or gDNA that served as material.

Germline values: CDR1 MNHEY, CDR2 SVGAGI. CDR3 size: 14 residues. The trim removed 6 bases at V and 4 bases at J, leaving 4 bases unmatched. Study processing details: Counts of nucleated cells, estimated from reference gene primer amplification, were obtained. Method: immunoSEQ multiplex PCR; TCRdb's copy keeps in-frame clones and lacks some. V, J and clone size are those of that table, while D and trimming were read from the DNA. The repertoire has about 500,000 clones, about 89% of them found once; the top ten carry less than 9.5%. Patients from Seattle were sampled longitudinally, starting during active infection.

The receptor's source is a woman aged 45 to 65 with COVID-19, enrolled during active disease. V usage is TRBV6-5 and J usage is TRBJ2-7; 12 bases match TRBD2. Sequenced: peripheral blood. This chain's CDR3 is CASRTSGGLYEQYF. CDR3 sequence (DNA): TGTGCCAGCAGGACTAGCGGGGGATTATACGAGCAGTACTTC.